The clone carrying this T cell receptor beta chain appeared a single time. The target antigen is unknown. Via MiXCR, TCRdb re-called the 5' RACE reads, giving one row per CDR3 protein. This table has 540,000 or so distinct CDR3 sequences, 20% appearing once. This specimen comes from a study of T-cell memory formation after mild COVID-19. Whole-study findings and limits: Chiefly within CM and EM were the contracting CD4+ clones; CD8+ ones were within EMRA.

The ends were cut back, 5 bases at V and 4 bases at J, with 18 bases in the middle. CDR3 length: 16 amino acids. CDR1 MGHRA and CDR2 YSYEKL come from the germline V gene. The TCR comes from an adult woman who had mild COVID-19 (a few samples of this study predate the infection). Cell type and time point are not known. This rearrangement joins TRBV4-1 to TRBJ2-1, with D perhaps matching TRBD1 or TRBD2 (5 bases each). Input material: PBMCs or a T cell subset sorted from them (not recorded which). CDR3 coding DNA: TGCGCCAGCAGCGAAAAGCCCCGGGGCCTATACAATGAGCAGTTCTTC. This sequence encodes CASSEKPRGLYNEQFF.